A single T cell receptor beta chain is shown here with its context. The method was immunoSEQ multiplex PCR; TCRdb's version includes in-frame clones alone and lacks a portion of them. In the table there are approximately 170,000 clones, less than 90% of which are singletons. This study enrolled people aged about 18 to 100 from about two dozen US geographic areas. These data are taken from a study of blood T cell repertoires in COVID-19. From germline, CDR1 is ENHRY and CDR2 SYGVKD. The CDR3 totals 15 residues. V was clipped by 6 bases and J by 0 bases; unmatched bases: 8. The sequence derives from a woman aged 50 to 60 who had recovered from COVID-19. V usage is TRBV10-3 and J usage is TRBJ2-7, with TRBD1 matching over 7 bases. Sequenced sample: PBMCs or T cells enriched from blood (not recorded which). CDR3 nucleotide sequence: TGTGCCATCAGGGAACAGGGGTCTCCCTCCTACGAGCAGTACTTC. This encodes CAIREQGSPSYEQYF.